The next 5 T cell receptor beta chains were all read from a single sample in a study of CD8 T cells in Susac syndrome. RNA was extracted with the RNeasy kit, and a quantity of roughly 0.5 to 1 ug was reverse transcribed using random hexamers. TCRdb redid the calling of the immunoSEQ multiplex PCR reads with MiXCR, one entry per CDR3 protein. The sample records about 200,000 distinct CDR3 sequences, roughly 94% being singletons. Sequenced input: CD4+ T cells from PBMCs. Receptors originate from a human donor in good health.

This chain uses TRBV15 with TRBJ1-2; D not certain. V shed 11 bases and J shed 6 bases, with 7 bases lying between them. This CDR3 has 9 residues. Germline CDR1 LNHNV, CDR2 YYDKDF (reference sequence). CDR3 protein: CAAANGYTF. The CDR3 coding sequence is TGTGCCGCCGCAAATGGCTACACCTTC. Using reference TRBV15 and TRBJ1-2 for the parts outside the CDR3, the full variable domain is DAMVIQNPRYQVTQFGKPVTLSCSQTLNHNVMYWYQQKSSQAPKLLFHYYDKDFNNEADTPDNFQSRRPNTSFCFLDIRSPGLGDTAMYLCAAANGYTFGSGTRLTVV.

The chain employs TRBV24-1 and TRBJ1-5; no reliable D call. Trimming took off 4 bases at V and 0 bases at J, with 9 bases between the two ends. Germline V CDR1 and CDR2: KGHDR, SFDVKD. The CDR3 sequence is 15 residues long. CDR3 amino acids: CATSEPSDSNQPQHF. CDR3 in DNA: TGTGCCACCAGTGAACCGAGCGATAGCAATCAGCCCCAGCATTTT.

CDR3 sequence (DNA): TGTGCCAGCTCACTCTCGACAGGCGCAGTGGGAGATACGCAGTATTTT. It specifies CASSLSTGAVGDTQYF. V is TRBV18 and J is TRBJ2-3, with D maybe TRBD1 (6 bases). Trimming pared 4 bases from V and 5 bases from J, leaving 19 bases between. This CDR3 is built from 16 residues. The V gene's germline CDR1 is KGHSH and CDR2 LQKENI.

This sequence joins TRBV30 and TRBJ2-1; possible D gene TRBD2, 6 bases. V lost 3 bases and J lost 8, with 14 bases in between. Germline V gives CDR1 GTSNPN, CDR2 SVGIG (reference sequence). The CDR3 runs 13 residues. The CDR3 protein is CAWSGGKNDEQFF. The CDR3 bases are TGTGCCTGGAGCGGGGGAAAGAACGATGAGCAGTTCTTC.

The chain employs TRBV5-1 and TRBJ2-7; D unresolved. The CDR3 has 14 amino acids. Germline V gives CDR1 SGHRS, CDR2 YFSETQ. V shed 0 bases and J shed 2 bases, with 9 bases lying between them. CDR3 amino acids: CASSLDGEPYEQYF. The CDR3 DNA follows: TGCGCCAGCAGCTTGGATGGAGAACCCTACGAGCAGTACTTC.